This T cell receptor (beta chain) was recovered during a study of human T cells and chemical hapten exposure. Whole-study findings and limits: No change in TCRs above 1 in 1000 frequency was produced by DPC sensitization. Healthy individuals' immune responses may differ from those of donors, who had alopecia.

Time point indicated: pre-sensitization, week 0. The treatment was: therapeutic diphenylcyclopropenone sensitization with weekly scalp DPC. Whole blood that had not been fractionated was the source of extracted total RNA. Each cDNA molecule in the library carried unique molecular identifiers. In the original workflow: Sampled TCR counts reached a median of roughly 90,000 per sample, with values ranging from roughly 20,000 to 700,000. Each CDR3 protein is one row after TCRdb ran MiXCR on the RACE reads. The V and J calls shown here were made by TCRdb, not taken from the authors' results. The sample carries tens of thousands of distinct CDR3 sequences, roughly 12% recorded once. Germline values: CDR1 SGDLS, CDR2 YYNGEE. The CDR3 extends over 15 amino acids. Trimming shortened V by 0 bases and J by 3 bases, and 11 bases separated the two germline ends. In the case of this clonotype: The antigen remains undetermined.

The TCR comes from a woman in her thirties or forties with alopecia areata. Some clones in this sample may be carry-over from other donors' samples. This specimen was whole blood, taken in connection with sensitization to the hapten diphenylcyclopropenone (DPC). The chain combines TRBV9 with TRBJ2-3; perhaps TRBD1 as D (5 bases). In DNA, the CDR3 is TGTGCCAGCAGCGTAGGAACAGGTATTACAGATACGCAGTATTTT. Translated: CASSVGTGITDTQYF.